This T cell receptor beta chain was recorded in a study of beta chain features in type 1 diabetes. All of the isolated RNA was reverse transcribed, so expressed TCRB transcripts were sequenced. Profiling relied on immunoSEQ multiplex PCR, and the TCRdb table lists in-frame clones only, not all of them. The sample consists of fewer than 900,000 clones, 17% of them appearing once. The CDR3 totals 14 residues. The V end was cut by 7 bases, the J end by 7 bases, with 19 bases between. CDR1 is SNHLY, CDR2 FYNNEI, per germline. This clone has more than one count but fewer than ten. Sequencing was performed on naive CD4+ T cells from blood. This TCR came from a young woman in good health. The chain links TRBV2 to TRBJ1-2; possible D gene TRBD1, 6 bases. The CDR3 region has the DNA TGTGCCAGCAACCCCGGGAACAGGGCGTTTGGCTACACCTTC. Encoded protein: CASNPGNRAFGYTF.